Sequencing of this T cell receptor beta chain was carried out in a study of T cells after posttransplantation cyclophosphamide. Study results and caveats: Blood and skin or GI T cell repertoires showed limited TRB overlap.

The CDR3 spans 13 residues. The ends were cut back, 6 bases at V and 5 bases at J, with 8 bases in the middle. Per the germline V gene, CDR1 is SNHLY and CDR2 is FYNNEI. TCRdb's table, derived via immunoSEQ multiplex PCR, lists solely in-frame clones and lacks some. Captured here are roughly 42,000 clones, none seen once; the top ten comprise approximately 4.9%. This clone showed up many times. Its cognate antigen is unknown. Sequencing was performed on PBMCs. V and J are TRBV2 and TRBJ1-6; D call uncertain. The source of this sequence is a woman in her forties or fifties in good health and a related stem cell transplant donor. The CDR3 sequence: CASRDWDNSPLHF. For the CDR3, the DNA is TGTGCCAGCAGGGACTGGGATAATTCACCCCTCCACTTT.